One sample yielded the 10 T cell receptor beta chains listed below, sequenced in a study of T cells in women clearing cervical HPV infection. The repertoire was sequenced with immunoSEQ multiplex PCR; TCRdb's copy has only in-frame clones and lacks some. This repertoire includes about 39,000 clones. The material sequenced was blood buffy coat. The receptors come from a woman between 18 and 70 years old with a cervical HPV16 infection that either progressed to CIN3+ or cleared (not recorded which).

Remarks on this clone: The CDR3 is cut off 3 residues early in the read; its end comes from the germline J gene. The rearrangement joins TRBV7-8 to TRBJ2-5, with 8 nucleotides matching TRBD2. V was pared by 3 bases and J by 6 bases, with 9 bases of the junction left unmatched. The CDR3 is made up of 15 amino acids. Germline V gene sequence: CDR1 SGHVS, CDR2 FQNEAQ. Incomplete CDR3 DNA: TGTGCCAGCAGCTTGATAGCGGGAAGTAAAAAGACC. Protein: CASSLIAGSKKT. The full CDR3 protein is CASSLIAGSKKTQYF.

Worth noting for this clone: The CDR3 end lies 3 residues beyond the end of the read and is filled in from the germline J gene. The chain is built from TRBV2 and TRBJ2-7, with D maybe TRBD1 (6 bases). Germline V gene sequence: CDR1 SNHLY, CDR2 FYNNEI. The V end lost 6 bases, the J end lost 2 bases, and 11 bases lay between the germline ends. CDR3 length: 13 amino acids. The covered CDR3 bases are TGTGCCAGCAGGGGGGACACCCCCTACGAG. As protein: CASRGDTPYE. The CDR3 in its entirety is CASRGDTPYEQYF.

As concerns this clone: The read comes to an end 3 residues before the CDR3 does, leaving the germline J gene to fill in the end. This chain joins TRBV24-1 and TRBJ2-7, with TRBD1 matching 9 bases. Germline CDR1 reads KGHDR; CDR2 reads SFDVKD. V lost 3 bases, J lost 3 bases, and 5 bases stayed unmatched. There are 15 residues in the CDR3. The covered CDR3 bases are TGTGCCACCAGTGATATGACAGGGGGGAACTACGAG. Translating it yields CATSDMTGGNYE. The entire CDR3 reads CATSDMTGGNYEQYF.

In regard to this clone: The CDR3 goes on 3 residues after the read ends, and that part is filled in from the germline J gene. The chain joins TRBV19 to TRBJ2-3; D tentatively fits TRBD1 or TRBD2 (5 bases each). Trimming shortened V by 1 base and J by 3 bases, and 20 bases separated the two germline ends. Germline V gene data show CDR1 as LNHDA and CDR2 as SQIVND (reference sequence). The CDR3 sequence is 18 residues long. CDR3 bases read: TGTGCCAGTAGTATAGGGCGACAGAGGGCATGGAGGACAGATACG. This encodes CASSIGRQRAWRTDT. The full CDR3 reads CASSIGRQRAWRTDTQYF. The full variable domain, with the rest looked up from reference TRBV19 and TRBJ2-3, is DGGITQSPKYLFRKEGQNVTLSCEQNLNHDAMYWYRQDPGQGLRLIYYSQIVNDFQKGDIAEGYSVSREKKESFPLTVTSAQKNPTAFYLCASSIGRQRAWRTDTQYFGPGTRLTVL.

Remarks on this clone: The read ends 3 residues shy of where the CDR3 ends; the end is completed using the germline J gene. The V call is TRBV2, the J call TRBJ1-1; TRBD1 might be the D (5 bases). Per the germline V gene, CDR1 is SNHLY and CDR2 is FYNNEI. Trimming took off 6 bases at V and 4 bases at J, with 15 bases between the two ends. The CDR3 has 14 amino acids. The CDR3: CASSATAGGTEAFF. CDR3 DNA (partial): TGTGCCAGCAGCGCGACGGCGGGGGGCACTGAA. Combining the CDR3 with reference TRBV2 and TRBJ1-1 gives the whole variable domain EPEVTQTPSHQVTQMGQEVILRCVPISNHLYFYWYRQILGQKVEFLVSFYNNEISEKSEIFDDQFSVERPDGSNFTLKIRSTKLEDSAMYFCASSATAGGTEAFFGQGTRLTVV.

Concerning this clone itself: The read finishes 3 residues shy of the CDR3 end, and the germline J gene is used to complete it. The J gene is TRBJ1-2, the V gene TRBV7-9; 7 bases line up with TRBD1. The CDR3 runs to 15 residues. CDR1 and CDR2 from the germline V gene are SEHNR and FQNEAQ (reference sequence). V was clipped by 5 bases and J by 1 base; unmatched bases: 7. The covered CDR3 bases are TGTGCCAGCAGCCCCTCGGGACAGAATAACTATGGC. This gives the protein CASSPSGQNNYG. Given in full, the CDR3 is CASSPSGQNNYGYTF.

Remarks on this clone: One end of the junction fails to match germline, which may point to a read error. The missing CDR3 end, 3 residues past where the read stops, is filled in from the germline J gene. Other nucleotide sequences from this sample produce the same CDR3. The genes are TRBV30 and TRBJ1-3, with D possibly TRBD1 on 6 matching bases. CDR3 length: 15 amino acids. Germline V CDR1 and CDR2: GTSNPN, SVGIG (reference sequence). CDR3 bases read: TGTGCCTGGAGTGGCCCGCAGGGGCAGACGGACACT. Translating gives CAWSGPQGQTDT. The full CDR3 reads CAWSGPQGQTDTIYF. The whole variable domain, remainder taken from reference TRBV30 and TRBJ1-3, is SQTIHQWPATLVQPVGSPLSLECTVEGTSNPNLYWYRQAAGRGLQLLFYSVGIGQISSEVPQNLSASRPQDRQFILSSKKLLLSDSGFYLCAWSGPQGQTDTIYFGEGSWLTVV.

Points on this clone: The read stops 3 residues short of the end of the CDR3; the missing end is completed from the germline J gene. This sequence joins TRBV20-1 and TRBJ1-5, with TRBD1 as a possible D gene (6 bases). The V end was cut by 2 bases, the J end by 4 bases, with 18 bases between. CDR1 is DFQATT, CDR2 SNEGSKA, per germline (reference sequence). This CDR3 region has 16 residues. The CDR3 is CSARPRQETLNQPQHF. CDR3 bases read: TGCAGTGCTAGACCCCGACAGGAAACCTTAAATCAGCCC.

With regard to this clone: The CDR3 goes on 3 residues after the read ends, and that part is filled in from the germline J gene. V gene TRBV19 combines with J gene TRBJ2-1, with TRBD2 as a possible D gene (6 bases). Trimming removed 7 bases from V and 4 bases from J, with 23 bases in between. The CDR3 has 17 amino acids. Germline V gene data show CDR1 as LNHDA and CDR2 as SQIVND (reference sequence). CDR3 amino acids: CASTITYLGGGYNEQFF. Incomplete CDR3 DNA: TGTGCCAGTACCATCACCTACCTCGGGGGTGGTTACAATGAG.

Points on this clone: The CDR3 extends 3 residues past the end of the read, so its final part is completed from the germline J gene. The chain links TRBV20-1 to TRBJ2-7, with TRBD2 as a possible D gene (6 bases). Trimming took off 5 bases at V and 3 bases at J, with 17 bases between the two ends. Per germline, CDR1 DFQATT and CDR2 SNEGSKA (reference sequence). The CDR3 consists of 14 residues. CDR3 bases read: TGCAGTGCTCCAAGGGTACCGGGGGACTACGAG. It encodes CSAPRVPGDYE. In full, the CDR3 is CSAPRVPGDYEQYF.